This T cell receptor beta chain was sequenced for a study of OX40 agonist ivuxolimab in advanced cancers. Whole-study findings and limits: Antigen specificity was not determined for the expanded peripheral T cells.

This CDR3 has 12 amino acids. The germline gives CDR1 SNHLY, CDR2 FYNNEI. Worth noting for this clone: Its target is unknown.

Sequencing was performed with immunoSEQ multiplex PCR; in TCRdb, only in-frame clones are kept and a portion is missing. The sample includes tens of thousands of clones, roughly nine tenths seen only once; the top ten take approximately 12%. Sequenced material: CD4+ or CD8+ T cells sorted from blood, taken in a trial of the OX40 agonist ivuxolimab. The rearrangement uses TRBV2 and TRBJ2-7; 8 nucleotides align to TRBD1. This sequence was found in an adult with an advanced solid tumor such as melanoma, head and neck, liver or kidney cancer. Here the CDR3 reads CTSLGQVYEQYF. As DNA, the CDR3 is TGTACCTCTCTGGGACAGGTCTACGAGCAGTACTTC.